Listed below are T cell receptor beta chains from one sample, sequenced in a study of shared clonotypes between healthy human individuals. The data were produced by immunoSEQ multiplex PCR, yet TCRdb's version contains in-frame clones alone and is incomplete. This sample has 190,000 or so clones, with approximately 60% found just once. The sequenced sample consisted of memory CD4+ T cells sorted from blood. The source is a man aged 30 to 45 in good health. Both conserved end residues are part of each CDR3. D genes are given only for firm matches. Not all rows give a size; the values are once, few, many and, for expanded clones, a class.

TRBJ1-2 TRBV6-5 - 13 - TGTGCCAGCAGCCCTCCCGAGCCGGGTGGCTACACCTTC CASSPPEPGGYTF
TRBJ2-2 TRBV10-1 - 13 TRBD2 TGCGCCAGCAGTGAGAGCGGGAGGGGGGAGCTGTTTTTT CASSESGRGELFF
TRBJ1-5 TRBV1 - 16 - TGCACCAGCAGCGACAGGTTAGCATATAGCAATCAGCCCCAGCATTTT CTSSDRLAYSNQPQHF
TRBJ1-5 TRBV2 - 14 TRBD1 TGTGCCAGCAATCCACAGGGGGCAGATCAGCCCCAGCATTTT CASNPQGADQPQHF
TRBJ2-5 TRBV5-1 few 15 TRBD1 TGCGCCAGCAGCTTTCGGGGGACAGGGGGAGAGACCCAGTACTTC CASSFRGTGGETQYF
TRBJ2-7 TRBV14 - 18 TRBD2 TGTGCCAGCAGCCAAACCCAAGTAAGACTAGCGAAGGGATCCGAGCAGTACTTC CASSQTQVRLAKGSEQYF
TRBJ2-7 TRBV2 - 15 TRBD1 TGTGCCAGCAGTGCCACGACAGGGGGGCAGTACGAGCAGTACTTC CASSATTGGQYEQYF
TRBJ1-1 TRBV6-6 - 14 - TGTGCCAGCAGTGGACAAATCACGAACACTGAAGCTTTCTTT CASSGQITNTEAFF
TRBJ2-5 TRBV5-1 - 15 - TGCGCCAGCAGCTACGTCCAGGACCTAGGGGAGACCCAGTACTTC CASSYVQDLGETQYF
TRBJ2-6 TRBV25-1 - 18 - TGTGCCAGCAGTGAAACAAAGGGAACAGGCTCTGGGGCCAACGTCCTGACTTTC CASSETKGTGSGANVLTF
TRBJ2-2 TRBV7-6 few 14 - TGTGCCAGCAGCTCGGGAGCGAACACCGGGGAGCTGTTTTTT CASSSGANTGELFF
TRBJ2-7 TRBV5-3 - 13 - TGTGCCAGCAGGGCGGCTCATTCCTACGAGCAGTACTTC CASRAAHSYEQYF
TRBJ2-1 TRBV7-9 few 18 - TGTGCCAGCCATGGCCACAGGTTCGGAAGGGTCCCTCCCAATGAGCAGTTCTTC CASHGHRFGRVPPNEQFF
TRBJ1-1 TRBV5-1 few 15 TRBD1 TGCGCCAGCAGCGAGACCGGGACAGGGTTCACTGAAGCTTTCTTT CASSETGTGFTEAFF
TRBJ2-7 TRBV5-1 - 18 - TGCGCCAGCAGCTTGGCTGTTTGGGCAGGTGAAAAATCCTACGAGCAGTACTTC CASSLAVWAGEKSYEQYF
TRBJ2-5 TRBV7-6 many 17 TRBD1 TGTGCCAGCAGCTTAGGCCCCGGGACAGGGGGCGGGGAGACCCAGTACTTC CASSLGPGTGGGETQYF
TRBJ2-3 TRBV30 once 14 - TGTGCCTGGACGCCAGGTTACAGCACAGATACGCAGTATTTT CAWTPGYSTDTQYF
TRBJ2-1 TRBV7-9 once 11 - TGTGCCACGAAGAGCGGCAATGAGCAGTTCTTC CATKSGNEQFF
TRBJ2-7 TRBV19 - 14 - TGTGCCAGTAGTATGAGGCGTAGCTCCTACGAGCAGTACTTC CASSMRRSSYEQYF
TRBJ1-4 TRBV7-9 - 15 - TGTGCCAGCAGCTCCGGCGGGGGCCGGGTTGAAAAACTGTTTTTT CASSSGGGRVEKLFF
TRBJ2-3 TRBV2 - 15 - TGTGCCAGCAGTCGGGTTGGACAGAACACAGATACGCAGTATTTT CASSRVGQNTDTQYF
TRBJ2-1 TRBV5-6 - 15 - TGTGCCAGCAGCTGGGGGCTAGCCAGCAACAATGAGCAGTTCTTC CASSWGLASNNEQFF
TRBJ1-4 TRBV29-1 - 15 TRBD1 TGCAGCGTTGTTCTCGCGACAGGGGCGTTCGAAAAACTGTTTTTT CSVVLATGAFEKLFF
TRBJ2-3 TRBV29-1 - 12 - TGCAGCGTTGATCCTAGCACAGATACGCAGTATTTT CSVDPSTDTQYF